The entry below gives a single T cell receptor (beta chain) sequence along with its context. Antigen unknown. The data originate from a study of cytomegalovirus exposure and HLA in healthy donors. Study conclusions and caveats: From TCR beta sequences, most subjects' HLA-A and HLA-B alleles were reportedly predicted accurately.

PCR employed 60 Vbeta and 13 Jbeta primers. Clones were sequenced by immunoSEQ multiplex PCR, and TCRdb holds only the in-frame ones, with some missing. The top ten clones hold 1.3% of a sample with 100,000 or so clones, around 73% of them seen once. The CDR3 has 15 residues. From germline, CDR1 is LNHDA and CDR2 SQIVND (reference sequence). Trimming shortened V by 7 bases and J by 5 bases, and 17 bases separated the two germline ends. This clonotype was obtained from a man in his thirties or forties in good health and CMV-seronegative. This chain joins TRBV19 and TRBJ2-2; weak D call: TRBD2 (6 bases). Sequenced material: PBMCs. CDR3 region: CASTAPGSVTGELFF. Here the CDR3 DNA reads TGTGCCAGTACCGCCCCCGGGAGTGTGACCGGGGAGCTGTTTTTT.